The 21 T cell receptor beta chains listed next were all sequenced from one sample in a study of T cells after yellow fever vaccination. TCRdb redid the calling of the 5' RACE reads with MiXCR, one entry per CDR3 protein. The data hold about 320,000 distinct CDR3 sequences, with around 4.3% observed a single time. Here the sequenced sample was PBMCs, taken 15 days after the yellow fever booster vaccination. Every receptor here comes from a man aged 18 to 30 who received the YFV17D yellow fever vaccine.

The chain joins TRBV29-1 to TRBJ1-1; D may be TRBD1 (5 bases). The germline CDR1 and CDR2 sequences are SQVTM and ANQGSEA. V was pared by 5 bases and J by 5 bases, with 21 bases between. This CDR3 spans 15 amino acids. For the CDR3, the DNA is TGCAGCGTTCCCTCACATTCAGGGATAGGTACTGAAGCTTTCTTT. It translates to CSVPSHSGIGTEAFF.

This clonotype was counted ten times or more. This chain uses TRBV7-9 with TRBJ2-3, with 8 bases that match TRBD2. CDR1 is SEHNR, CDR2 FQNEAQ, per germline (reference sequence). V trimming: 3 bases; J trimming: 3 bases; junction bases outside the gene matches: 8. CDR3 length equals 16 residues. The CDR3 is CASSFGGELATDTQYF. The CDR3 DNA sequence: TGTGCCAGCAGCTTCGGGGGGGAACTAGCAACAGATACGCAGTATTTT.

In its sample, this clonotype was seen many times. The chain has TRBV20-1 and TRBJ1-5; 10 bases align to TRBD1. Germline CDR1 DFQATT, CDR2 SNEGSKA (reference sequence). Losses at the gene ends were 3 bases for V and 4 bases for J; bases not matched to a gene: 6. The CDR3 extends over 15 amino acids. The CDR3 loop is CSARDRGGRNQPQHF. CDR3 DNA sequence: TGCAGTGCTAGGGACAGGGGGGGAAGAAATCAGCCCCAGCATTTT.

In this sample, this clonotype turned up many times. This chain connects TRBV25-1 to TRBJ1-2, with a weak D call TRBD1 (5 bases). CDR3 size: 16 residues. Germline CDR1 MGHDK, CDR2 SYGVNS. Trimming shortened V by 3 bases and J by 1 base, and 15 bases separated the two germline ends. The CDR3 nucleotides read TGTGCCAGCAGTGATTCCGGGACGGACTTTAACTATGGCTACACCTTC. Translation gives CASSDSGTDFNYGYTF.

The V and J genes are TRBV30 and TRBJ2-7, with D unclear. This CDR3 has 12 residues. Germline V lookup: CDR1 GTSNPN, CDR2 SVGIG (reference sequence). The V gene lost 3 bases and the J gene lost 5 bases, with 11 bases spanning the gap. The CDR3 region is CAWSDGRNEQYF. The CDR3 nucleotides read TGTGCCTGGAGCGACGGACGGAACGAGCAGTACTTC.

This clonotype was counted only a few times. This CDR3 is CASSLVGAASYEQYV. As DNA, the CDR3 is TGTGCCAGCAGCTTAGTTGGGGCAGCTTCATACGAGCAGTACGTC. V usage is TRBV7-2 and J usage is TRBJ2-7; D is possibly TRBD1 (5 bases). The CDR3 runs 15 residues. Deletions cut 1 base from V and 4 bases from J, with 14 bases between. Germline V gene lookup returns CDR1 SGHTA and CDR2 FQGNSA.

This clonotype occurred many times. This chain joins TRBV12-3 or TRBV12-4 and TRBJ2-6; D uncertain. The germline V and J ends were trimmed by 3 bases and 2 bases, with 5 bases remaining between them. The CDR3 spans 14 residues. CDR3 in amino acids: CASSFDAGANVLTF. CDR3 coding DNA: TGTGCCAGCAGTTTTGACGCTGGGGCCAACGTCCTGACTTTC.

The rearrangement joins TRBV7-3 to TRBJ1-2; no definite D call. The germline V gene has CDR1 SGHTA and CDR2 FQGTGA. There are 14 residues in the CDR3. V was clipped by 3 bases and J by 5 bases, with 13 bases between them. DNA for the CDR3: TGTGCCAGCAGCTTGGGCTCAGAGAGGTATGGCTACACCTTC. Translation gives CASSLGSERYGYTF.

This clonotype was counted a few times. The rearrangement uses TRBV6-5 and TRBJ1-1, with unresolved D. V was pared by 0 bases and J by 11 bases, with 10 bases between. This CDR3 contains 12 residues. Germline V lookup: CDR1 MNHEY, CDR2 SVGAGI. CDR3 amino acids: CASSYSTGRAFF. The CDR3 coding sequence is TGTGCCAGCAGTTACTCTACTGGGAGGGCTTTCTTT.

V gene TRBV30 combines with J gene TRBJ2-7; unclear D gene. Germline assignment: CDR1 GTSNPN and CDR2 SVGIG (reference sequence). The V end was cut by 0 bases, the J end by 0 bases, with 21 bases between. There are 18 residues in the CDR3. This chain's CDR3 is CAWSVPVGRFTLSYEQYF. In DNA form, the CDR3 reads TGTGCCTGGAGTGTTCCGGTAGGGCGCTTCACACTCTCCTACGAGCAGTACTTC.

This clonotype came up many times. The V call is TRBV4-2, the J call TRBJ1-1, with D unresolved. Trimming left V 4 bases short and J 0 bases short, with 15 bases between. This CDR3 is built from 16 residues. Germline assignment: CDR1 LGHNA and CDR2 YNFKEQ. As DNA, the CDR3 is TGTGCCAGCAGCCGAGAGAAGTGGGATATGAACACTGAAGCTTTCTTT. Its translation: CASSREKWDMNTEAFF.

Ten or more counts support this clonotype. The CDR3 sequence is CSASGGPTGELFF. The CDR3 bases are TGCAGTGCCAGCGGGGGACCCACCGGGGAGCTGTTTTTT. V and J are TRBV20-1 and TRBJ2-2, with 8 bases matching TRBD2. Germline V lookup: CDR1 DFQATT, CDR2 SNEGSKA (reference sequence). This CDR3 is built from 13 residues. V shed 6 bases and J 4 bases; nucleotides not matched to a gene: 4.

This clonotype was found many times. The V call is TRBV10-3, the J call TRBJ2-7; 10 bases fit TRBD1. Germline CDR1 ENHRY, CDR2 SYGVKD. CDR3 length: 12 residues. The V segment lost 10 bases and the J segment 3 bases; nucleotides outside the gene matches: 3. CDR3 protein: CATGQGDYEQYV. CDR3 nucleotide sequence: TGTGCCACCGGACAGGGGGACTACGAGCAGTACGTC.

This clonotype was picked up many times. This chain joins TRBV7-9 and TRBJ1-5, with a weak D call TRBD1 (6 bases). The CDR3 spans 14 residues. CDR1 is SEHNR and CDR2 is FQNEAQ in the germline V gene (reference sequence). Trimming shortened V by 4 bases and J by 7 bases, and 14 bases separated the two germline ends. The CDR3 DNA follows: TGTGCCAGCAGCTCGGGGGGGCATTGGCAGCCCCAGCATTTT. Translating it yields CASSSGGHWQPQHF.

This clonotype was observed many times. The V and J genes are TRBV19 and TRBJ1-1; D is unresolved. Trimming took off 5 bases at V and 6 bases at J, with 13 bases between the two ends. The CDR3 has 13 residues. CDR1 and CDR2 (germline): LNHDA, SQIVND (reference sequence). In DNA form, the CDR3 reads TGTGCCAGTAGTCAGTCTGTGAGCGCTGAAGCTTTCTTT. Its protein product is CASSQSVSAEAFF.

The rearrangement links TRBV20-1 to TRBJ2-7; no reliable D call. V lost 0 bases to trimming and J lost 0 bases, with 15 bases between them. The CDR3 totals 16 residues. Germline V gene lookup returns CDR1 DFQATT and CDR2 SNEGSKA (reference sequence). CDR3 sequence (DNA): TGCAGTGCTAGAGATCTGAACAGCCAGAGCTCCTACGAGCAGTACTTC. Translated: CSARDLNSQSSYEQYF.

Many counts were recorded for this clonotype. The chain is built from TRBV4-3 and TRBJ2-3; the D gene is possibly TRBD2 (6 bases). This CDR3 region has 16 residues. The germline gives CDR1 LGHNA, CDR2 YSLEER. V was shortened by 1 base and J by 0 bases, with 11 bases between the two germline ends. CDR3: CASSQVPGVSTDTQYF. CDR3 nucleotide sequence: TGCGCCAGCAGCCAAGTCCCGGGGGTCAGCACAGATACGCAGTATTTT.

This clonotype was picked up many times. One end of the junction does not line up with germline, which may come from a read error. This chain uses TRBV7-2 with TRBJ1-2; maybe TRBD1 (5 bases). This CDR3 region has 14 residues. CDR1 is SGHTA, CDR2 FQGNSA, per germline. This CDR3 is CASSPGTDTYGYTF. Written as DNA, the CDR3 is TGTGCCAGCAGCCCGGGGACCGATACCTATGGCTACACCTTT.

The chain couples TRBV20-1 to TRBJ2-5; 13 nucleotides agree with TRBD2. Germline CDR1 DFQATT, CDR2 SNEGSKA (reference sequence). The CDR3 length is 17 residues. Trimming took 5 bases from V and 4 from J; bases not matched to a gene: 13. For the CDR3, the DNA is TGCAGTGCTCGCAGACTAGCGGGGGGATTGGACGGAGAGACCCAGTACTTC. The encoded protein is CSARRLAGGLDGETQYF.

This clonotype showed up just a few times. The chain joins TRBV21-1 to TRBJ2-7; the table assigns TRBD1, which was not confirmed against the DNA. TRBV21-1 is a recognized pseudogene. This CDR3 contains 15 residues. The chain's CDR3 is CASSGGTVSSYEQYV. The DNA for the CDR3 is TGTGCCAGCAGTGGCGGGACAGTCAGCTCCTACGAGCAGTACGTC.

This clonotype was picked up a small number of times. V usage is TRBV4-3 and J usage is TRBJ2-7; D possibly corresponds to TRBD1 (6 bases). This CDR3 region has 15 residues. Germline V lookup: CDR1 LGHNA, CDR2 YSLEER. The V gene lost 0 bases and the J gene lost 5 bases, with 14 bases spanning the gap. DNA for the CDR3: TGCGCCAGCAGCCAAGACTACCGGGACATCCACGAGCAGTACTTC. Its translation is CASSQDYRDIHEQYF.